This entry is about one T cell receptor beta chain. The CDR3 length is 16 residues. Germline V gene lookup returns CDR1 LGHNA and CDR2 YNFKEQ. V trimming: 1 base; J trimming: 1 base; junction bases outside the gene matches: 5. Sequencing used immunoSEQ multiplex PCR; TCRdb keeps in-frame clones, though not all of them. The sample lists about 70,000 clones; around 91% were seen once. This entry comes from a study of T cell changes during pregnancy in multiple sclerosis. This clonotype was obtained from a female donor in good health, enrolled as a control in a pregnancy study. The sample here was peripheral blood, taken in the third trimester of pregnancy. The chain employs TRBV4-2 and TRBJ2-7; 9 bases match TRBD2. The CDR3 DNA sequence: TGTGCCAGCAGCCAAGGCGGTCTAGCGGGGTCCTACGAGCAGTACTTC. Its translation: CASSQGGLAGSYEQYF.